These 14 T cell receptor beta chains came from one sample sequenced in a study of blood T cell repertoires in COVID-19. The protocol was immunoSEQ multiplex PCR, while the TCRdb copy is restricted to in-frame clones and leaves out a portion. This table has about 80,000 clones, about 73% appearing once. What was sequenced was peripheral blood. The receptors here all came from a man aged 55 to 69 with COVID-19, enrolled during active disease.

The genes are TRBV19 and TRBJ2-1, with a tentative D call TRBD1 (6 bases). CDR1 and CDR2 (germline): LNHDA, SQIVND (reference sequence). Trimming stripped 3 bases from V and 4 bases from J, with 10 bases between. The CDR3 totals 14 residues. CDR3 coding DNA: TGTGCCAGTAGTATCCCGGACAGATACAATGAGCAGTTCTTC. It encodes CASSIPDRYNEQFF. Drawing the rest from reference TRBV19 and TRBJ2-1, the complete variable domain is DGGITQSPKYLFRKEGQNVTLSCEQNLNHDAMYWYRQDPGQGLRLIYYSQIVNDFQKGDIAEGYSVSREKKESFPLTVTSAQKNPTAFYLCASSIPDRYNEQFFGPGTRLTVL.

The gene calls are TRBV5-6 and TRBJ1-6; 7 bases align to TRBD1. Looked up from germline, CDR1 is SGHDT and CDR2 is YYEEEE. This CDR3 spans 14 amino acids. The V segment lost 4 bases and the J segment 5 bases; nucleotides outside the gene matches: 3. The CDR3 DNA reads TGTGCCAGCAGCCCGGGACAGAATAATTCACCCCTCCACTTT. This translates into CASSPGQNNSPLHF.

The rearrangement uses TRBV7-9 and TRBJ2-1; 9 positions agree with TRBD1. Per the germline V gene, CDR1 is SEHNR and CDR2 is FQNEAQ (reference sequence). V lost 4 bases to trimming and J lost 9 bases; unmatched junction nucleotides: 13. The CDR3 covers 16 residues. The CDR3 DNA is TGTGCCAGCAGCTACGGAGGGACAGGGTGGAGGGGTGAGCAGTTCTTC. This encodes CASSYGGTGWRGEQFF.

The chain couples TRBV2 to TRBJ1-1, with D maybe TRBD1 (6 bases). The length of the CDR3 is 14 residues. Germline assignment: CDR1 SNHLY and CDR2 FYNNEI. V lost 3 bases and J lost 3, with 11 bases in between. CDR3 in amino acids: CASSEGDNYTEAFF. The CDR3 DNA reads as TGTGCCAGCAGTGAGGGGGACAACTACACTGAAGCTTTCTTT.

The chain joins TRBV3-1 (or the pseudogene TRBV3-2) to TRBJ2-2; D is unresolved. Trimming removed 3 bases at V and 2 bases at J, with 16 bases between. Germline CDR1 reads LGHDT; CDR2 reads YNNKEL (reference sequence). The CDR3 spans 17 residues. The CDR3 reads CASSHLVRRPNTGELFF. The CDR3 DNA reads TGTGCCAGCAGCCACTTGGTACGGCGGCCCAACACCGGGGAGCTGTTTTTT.

V is TRBV19 and J is TRBJ2-7; 7 bases match TRBD1. This CDR3 has 14 amino acids. Losses at the gene ends were 1 base for V and 2 bases for J; bases not matched to a gene: 2. The germline V gene encodes CDR1 LNHDA and CDR2 SQIVND (reference sequence). The CDR3 bases are TGTGCCAGTAGTATAGGGGACAGAGCCTACGAGCAGTACTTC. Residues: CASSIGDRAYEQYF.

The chain couples TRBV6-2 or TRBV6-3 to TRBJ2-7, with TRBD2 matching 7 bases. J was trimmed by 6 bases and V by 4 bases; bases with no gene match: 9. This CDR3 is 14 amino acids long. CDR1 is MNHEY, CDR2 SVGEGT, per germline. Here the CDR3 reads CASSSGGSLGEQYF. As DNA, the CDR3 is TGTGCCAGCAGTTCCGGGGGGTCCCTTGGCGAGCAGTACTTC.

The J gene is TRBJ2-2, the V gene TRBV7-9; TRBD1 might be the D (5 bases). The CDR3 spans 16 residues. Germline CDR1 SEHNR, CDR2 FQNEAQ (reference sequence). V lost 2 bases to trimming and J lost 3 bases, with 13 bases between them. CDR3 region: CASSLPYPGYTGELFF. CDR3 nucleotides: TGTGCCAGCAGCTTACCCTATCCAGGGTACACCGGGGAGCTGTTTTTT.

The chain is built from TRBV4-3 and TRBJ2-7; D is possibly TRBD2 (5 bases). Germline CDR1 reads LGHNA; CDR2 reads YSLEER. The CDR3 covers 13 residues. V dropped 1 base and J dropped 5 bases, with 9 bases sitting between them. CDR3 residues: CASSQVPGNEQYF. The DNA of the CDR3 is TGCGCCAGCAGCCAAGTCCCCGGGAACGAGCAGTACTTC.

This clone was picked up one time. This chain joins TRBV5-1 and TRBJ1-1; TRBD1 agrees at 7 bases. Trimming removed 3 bases from V and 5 bases from J; junction bases left unmatched: 7. Germline V gives CDR1 SGHRS, CDR2 YFSETQ. The CDR3 spans 14 residues. Written as DNA, the CDR3 is TGCGCCAGCAGCTCAGCTAAGGGGGCTACTGAAGCTTTCTTT. Protein: CASSSAKGATEAFF.

The V call is TRBV4-2, the J call TRBJ2-1, with D tentatively TRBD2 (6 bases). The CDR3 is 15 amino acids. The V end was cut by 4 bases, the J end by 0 bases, with 10 bases between. Germline V gives CDR1 LGHNA, CDR2 YNFKEQ. The CDR3 coding sequence is TGTGCCAGCAGCCGGGGGACTGGCTCCTACAATGAGCAGTTCTTC. This codes for CASSRGTGSYNEQFF.

The chain employs TRBV18 and TRBJ1-2; 9 bases match TRBD1. J gave up 4 bases and V 8 bases, and 8 bases lay outside the gene matches. The CDR3 is 14 amino acids. Per germline, CDR1 KGHSH and CDR2 LQKENI. Written as DNA, the CDR3 is TGTGCCAGCACCCTGGACAGGGGAGTCTATGGCTACACCTTC. Translation gives CASTLDRGVYGYTF.

V is TRBV6-5 and J is TRBJ1-5; D ambiguous. Germline V lookup: CDR1 MNHEY, CDR2 SVGAGI. The ends were cut back, 6 bases at V and 3 bases at J, with 9 bases in the middle. This CDR3 has 13 amino acids. The CDR3 spells CASSPGVNQPQHF. In DNA form, the CDR3 reads TGTGCCAGCAGCCCGGGAGTCAATCAGCCCCAGCATTTT.

The CDR3 spells CASSTDRGNQPQHF. CDR3 nucleotides: TGTGCCAGTTCCACCGACAGGGGGAATCAGCCCCAGCATTTT. This chain joins TRBV2 and TRBJ1-5; 9 bases map to TRBD1. Germline V gene lookup returns CDR1 SNHLY and CDR2 FYNNEI. Losses at the gene ends were 9 bases for V and 4 bases for J; bases not matched to a gene: 7. This CDR3 has 14 residues.